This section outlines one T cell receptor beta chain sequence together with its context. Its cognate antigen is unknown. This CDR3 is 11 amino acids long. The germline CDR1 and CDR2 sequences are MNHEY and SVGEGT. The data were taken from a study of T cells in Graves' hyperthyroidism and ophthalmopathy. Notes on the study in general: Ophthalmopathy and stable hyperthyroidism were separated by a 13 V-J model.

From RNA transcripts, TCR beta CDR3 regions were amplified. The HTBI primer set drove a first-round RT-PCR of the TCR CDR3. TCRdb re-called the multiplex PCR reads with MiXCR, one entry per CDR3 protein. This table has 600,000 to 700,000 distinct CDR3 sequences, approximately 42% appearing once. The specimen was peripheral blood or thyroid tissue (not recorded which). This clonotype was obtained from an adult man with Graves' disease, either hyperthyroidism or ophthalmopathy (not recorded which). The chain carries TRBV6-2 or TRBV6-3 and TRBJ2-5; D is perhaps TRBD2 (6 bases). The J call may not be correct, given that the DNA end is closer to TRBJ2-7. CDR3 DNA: TGTGCCAGCACGGGGGCCTACGAGCAGTACTTC. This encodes CASTGAYEQYF.